The present TCR beta chain was sequenced within a study of identical twins. General study findings and limits: Cross-sectional statistics underpinned the conclusions; the same donors were not followed. Twin-shared out-of-frame alpha sequences were enriched for low generation probability.

The sample holds a few counts of this clonotype. Its antigen is unidentified. The CDR3 is 15 residues long. The V and J ends lost 7 bases and 6 bases respectively, with 19 bases between them. Germline V gene lookup returns CDR1 MNHEY and CDR2 SVGAGI. MiXCR was run by TCRdb on the 5' RACE reads, yielding one entry per CDR3 protein. The sample has 420,000 or so distinct CDR3 sequences; less than 20% are singletons. This rearrangement joins TRBV6-5 to TRBJ2-1, with D tentatively TRBD2 (6 bases). The sample was naive T cells sorted from blood. The TCR was taken from a man in his fifties or sixties in good health. Here the CDR3 reads CASIFGTLAGNEQFF. The DNA of the CDR3 is TGTGCCAGCATTTTTGGGACTCTGGCAGGCAATGAGCAGTTCTTC.